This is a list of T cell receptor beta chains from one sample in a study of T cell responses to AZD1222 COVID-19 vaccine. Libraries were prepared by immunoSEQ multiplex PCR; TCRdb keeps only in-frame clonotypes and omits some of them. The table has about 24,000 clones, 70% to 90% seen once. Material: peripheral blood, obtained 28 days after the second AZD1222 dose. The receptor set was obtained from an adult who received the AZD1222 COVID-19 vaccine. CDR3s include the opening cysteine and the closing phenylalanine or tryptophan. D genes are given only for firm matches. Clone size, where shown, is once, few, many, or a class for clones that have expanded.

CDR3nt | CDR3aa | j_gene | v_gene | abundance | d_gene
TGTGCCAGTAGTATGACCTCCGGCGAGTACAATGAGCAGTTCTTC | CASSMTSGEYNEQFF | TRBJ2-1 | TRBV19 | NA | NA
TGTGCCAGCAGCTGGACTAGCGGGCAAGAGACCCAGTACTTC | CASSWTSGQETQYF | TRBJ2-5 | TRBV6-5 | NA | TRBD2
TGTGCCAGCAGCCGAACAGGGGGGTACGAGCAGTACTTC | CASSRTGGYEQYF | TRBJ2-7 | TRBV28 | once | TRBD1
TGTGCCAGCAGCTTGGATGGAGGGGCCGGGGAGCTGTTTTTT | CASSLDGGAGELFF | TRBJ2-2 | TRBV5-5 | NA | NA
TGTGCCAGCAGGCCCGGGGGGATCAATTCACCCCTCCACTTT | CASRPGGINSPLHF | TRBJ1-6 | TRBV28 | NA | NA
TGCGCCAGCAGCTTGGATAGTTGGGGGGCTACGGAAGCTTTCTTT | CASSLDSWGATEAFF | TRBJ1-1 | TRBV5-1 | NA | NA
TGTGCCAGCGCCGGACAGGACTCCTACAATGAGCAGTTCTTC | CASAGQDSYNEQFF | TRBJ2-1 | TRBV28 | NA | TRBD1
TGTGCCAGCAGCTTGACAGGGAGCGGTGTTGAAAAACTGTTTTTT | CASSLTGSGVEKLFF | TRBJ1-4 | TRBV5-6 | NA | NA
TGCAGTGCTAAGGACGTTCAGCCCCAGCATTTT | CSAKDVQPQHF | TRBJ1-5 | TRBV20-1 | NA | NA
TGTGCCAGCAGTGAAGTTGTAGCGGGGGGTGCAAATGAGCAGTTCTTC | CASSEVVAGGANEQFF | TRBJ2-1 | TRBV2 | NA | TRBD2
TGTGCCAGCAGCTTCCGGGGGGTACCACCTGAAAAACTGTTTTTT | CASSFRGVPPEKLFF | TRBJ1-4 | TRBV7-2 | NA | NA
TGTGCCAGCAGCCCCCGTCGGGAGACCCAGTACTTC | CASSPRRETQYF | TRBJ2-5 | TRBV13 | NA | NA
TGTGCCAGCAGTGACTCGGGACAGGGGCTCGATGGCTACACCTTC | CASSDSGQGLDGYTF | TRBJ1-2 | TRBV6-4 | once | TRBD1
TGTGCCAGCAGCCAAGGGGGAGGGGGTCTTACTGAAGCTTTCTTT | CASSQGGGGLTEAFF | TRBJ1-1 | TRBV14 | NA | NA
TGTGCCAGCAACCGGGACGGTGAAGCTTTCTTT | CASNRDGEAFF | TRBJ1-1 | TRBV2 | NA | NA
TGTGCCAGCAGCTTAAATCCGGGGTCCATGGACAACGAGCAGTACTTC | CASSLNPGSMDNEQYF | TRBJ2-7 | TRBV7-9 | NA | NA
TGTGCCAGCAGTGAAAACCGGGACTCCTACGAGCAGTACTTC | CASSENRDSYEQYF | TRBJ2-7 | TRBV2 | NA | NA
TGTGCCAGCAGTTTAGAACCAAGACGACAGAATAGATTTACCTACGAGCAGTACTTC | CASSLEPRRQNRFTYEQYF | TRBJ2-7 | TRBV28 | NA | NA
TGTGCCATCAGTGAGTCCCTAGCGGGAGGGTACGAGCAGTACTTC | CAISESLAGGYEQYF | TRBJ2-7 | TRBV10-3 | NA | TRBD2
TGCGCCAGCAGCTTGACTAGCGGGCAAGAGACCCAGTACTTC | CASSLTSGQETQYF | TRBJ2-5 | TRBV5-1 | NA | TRBD2